This section outlines one T cell receptor (beta chain) sequence together with its context. The data originate from a study of blood T cells in healthy people across ages. A second 7 to 11 cycle PCR used barcoded and J-beta primers. TCRdb fed the 5' RACE reads into MiXCR, producing one record per CDR3 protein. Among about 780,000 distinct CDR3 sequences listed, 46% were seen once. V was clipped by 4 bases and J by 11 bases; unmatched bases: 14. The germline CDR1 and CDR2 sequences are LGHDT and YNNKEL (reference sequence). The CDR3 has 16 residues. The chain couples TRBV3-1 to TRBJ2-5; TRBD2 matches at 12 bases. The sample was blood. The receptor comes from a man older than 75 in good health. This CDR3 is CASSPLAGGPPNEQYF. The CDR3 region has the DNA TGTGCCAGCAGCCCGCTAGCGGGAGGGCCGCCCAATGAGCAGTACTTC.